Listed below are T cell receptor beta chains from one sample, sequenced in a study of beta chain features in type 1 diabetes. Clones were read by immunoSEQ multiplex PCR, and TCRdb kept only the in-frame ones, dropping some. The sample contains roughly 300,000 clones, 8% of which appear only once. The sequenced material came from central memory CD4+ T cells from blood. These receptors were taken from a woman aged 18 to 35 in good health. Each CDR3 is given with its conserved first and last residue. A D gene is named only where the DNA matches it firmly. Clone size, where shown, is once, few, many, or a class for clones that have expanded.

CDR3: CASSYRGFYGYTF
DNA: TGTGCCAGCAGTTACAGGGGTTTCTATGGCTACACCTTC
size: -
J: TRBJ1-2
D: -
V: TRBV6-5

CDR3: CSPAQGNEQYF
DNA: TGCAGTCCAGCGCAGGGTAACGAGCAGTACTTC
size: -
J: TRBJ2-7
D: -
V: TRBV20-1

CDR3: CASSRPESGYTF
DNA: TGTGCCAGCAGCCGCCCAGAGTCTGGCTACACCTTC
size: -
J: TRBJ1-2
D: -
V: TRBV5-6

CDR3: CASSLLQRDRQETQYF
DNA: TGTGCCAGCAGCTTGCTGCAGAGGGACAGACAAGAGACCCAGTACTTC
size: few
J: TRBJ2-5
D: TRBD1
V: TRBV5-4

CDR3: CASSARTSLTDTQYF
DNA: TGCGCCAGCAGCGCCCGGACTAGCCTCACAGATACGCAGTATTTT
size: few
J: TRBJ2-3
D: TRBD2
V: TRBV5-1

CDR3: CASSLQATYNEQFF
DNA: TGCGCCAGCAGCTTACAGGCAACTTACAATGAGCAGTTCTTC
size: -
J: TRBJ2-1
D: -
V: TRBV5-1

CDR3: CASSVRSTQETQYF
DNA: TGTGCCAGCAGCGTAAGATCTACCCAAGAGACCCAGTACTTC
size: -
J: TRBJ2-5
D: -
V: TRBV7-9

CDR3: CASSLVDHEQFF
DNA: TGTGCCAGCAGCTTAGTAGATCATGAGCAGTTCTTC
size: few
J: TRBJ2-1
D: -
V: TRBV7-2

CDR3: CASSSYPVQRGYTF
DNA: TGTGCCAGCAGCTCCTACCCCGTCCAGCGGGGCTACACCTTC
size: -
J: TRBJ1-2
D: -
V: TRBV7-2

CDR3: CASSPEMGPSTDTQYF
DNA: TGTGCCAGCTCACCTGAAATGGGGCCCAGCACAGATACGCAGTATTTT
size: few
J: TRBJ2-3
D: -
V: TRBV18

CDR3: CASSFQGHGYTF
DNA: TGTGCCAGCAGTTTTCAGGGGCATGGCTACACCTTC
size: few
J: TRBJ1-2
D: -
V: TRBV28

CDR3: CASSLEGRLAGVYNEQFF
DNA: TGTGCCAGCAGCTTAGAAGGAAGACTAGCGGGAGTCTACAATGAGCAGTTCTTC
size: -
J: TRBJ2-1
D: TRBD2
V: TRBV7-8

CDR3: CASSPGQGRRQETQYF
DNA: TGTGCCAGCTCACCCGGACAGGGGCGTCGTCAAGAGACCCAGTACTTC
size: few
J: TRBJ2-5
D: TRBD1
V: TRBV18

CDR3: CASSPKGATNEKLFF
DNA: TGTGCCAGCAGTCCCAAGGGAGCAACTAATGAAAAACTGTTTTTT
size: -
J: TRBJ1-4
D: -
V: TRBV27

CDR3: CASRSGISTDTQYF
DNA: TGTGCCAGTAGATCGGGAATAAGCACAGATACGCAGTATTTT
size: few
J: TRBJ2-3
D: -
V: TRBV19

CDR3: CASSLEGHLRPFF
DNA: TGTGCCAGCAGCTTAGAGGGACACCTTCGTCCGTTCTTC
size: -
J: TRBJ2-1
D: -
V: TRBV11-1

CDR3: CASSPPGPYGYTF
DNA: TGTGCCAGCTCACCCCCGGGGCCCTATGGCTACACCTTC
size: few
J: TRBJ1-2
D: -
V: TRBV18

CDR3: CASSQVSVISGANVLTF
DNA: TGCGCCAGCAGTCAAGTCTCAGTGATCTCTGGGGCCAACGTCCTGACTTTC
size: many
J: TRBJ2-6
D: -
V: TRBV23-1

CDR3: CASSAMETQYF
DNA: TGTGCCAGCAGCGCCATGGAGACCCAGTACTTC
size: -
J: TRBJ2-5
D: -
V: TRBV7-2

CDR3: CASSPRRGGGPYEQYF
DNA: TGTGCCAGCAGCCCGCGCCGGGGGGGAGGGCCTTACGAGCAGTACTTC
size: many
J: TRBJ2-7
D: TRBD2
V: TRBV4-2

CDR3: CASSESGLAGGYEQFF
DNA: TGCGCCAGCAGTGAGTCGGGGCTAGCGGGAGGCTATGAGCAGTTCTTC
size: few
J: TRBJ2-1
D: TRBD2
V: TRBV10-1

CDR3: CASSLTPSGNEETQYF
DNA: TGTGCCAGCAGTTTAACCCCTAGCGGGAATGAAGAGACCCAGTACTTC
size: few
J: TRBJ2-5
D: TRBD2
V: TRBV27

CDR3: CATRARGLNEKLFF
DNA: TGTGCCACCAGAGCCCGGGGCCTTAATGAAAAACTGTTTTTT
size: many
J: TRBJ1-4
D: -
V: TRBV15

CDR3: CASSLGLGDTQYF
DNA: TGTGCCAGCAGCCTAGGACTAGGAGATACGCAGTATTTT
size: -
J: TRBJ2-3
D: TRBD2
V: TRBV27

CDR3: CASSLYHRGSNQPQHF
DNA: TGTGCCAGCAGCTTATATCACAGGGGAAGCAATCAGCCCCAGCATTTT
size: few
J: TRBJ1-5
D: TRBD1
V: TRBV7-8

CDR3: CASSVGTQETQYF
DNA: TGTGCCAGCAGTGTGGGGACGCAAGAGACCCAGTACTTC
size: many
J: TRBJ2-5
D: -
V: TRBV6-1

CDR3: CVSSYHSGPGETQYF
DNA: TGTGTCAGCAGTTACCACAGCGGCCCAGGGGAGACCCAGTACTTC
size: -
J: TRBJ2-5
D: -
V: TRBV6-5

CDR3: CASSQDGGRRGTQYF
DNA: TGCGCCAGCAGCCAAGATGGGGGGCGGCGCGGGACCCAGTACTTC
size: -
J: TRBJ2-5
D: -
V: TRBV4-1

CDR3: CASSQEFSIYTGELFF
DNA: TGTGCCAGCAGCCAAGAATTTAGCATATACACCGGGGAGCTGTTTTTT
size: -
J: TRBJ2-2
D: -
V: TRBV4-2

CDR3: CASSLAGVQNEQFF
DNA: TGTGCCAGCAGCTTAGCGGGAGTCCAAAATGAGCAGTTCTTC
size: few
J: TRBJ2-1
D: -
V: TRBV7-2

CDR3: CASSDRPGETQYF
DNA: TGTGCCAGCAGCGACAGGCCAGGAGAGACCCAGTACTTC
size: few
J: TRBJ2-5
D: -
V: TRBV7-2

CDR3: CASSPRPMTGLQSYNEQFF
DNA: TGTGCCAGCAGCCCCCGCCCAATGACAGGGCTTCAATCCTACAATGAGCAGTTCTTC
size: many
J: TRBJ2-1
D: TRBD1
V: TRBV5-4

CDR3: CASSLPQGAEAFF
DNA: TGCGCCAGCAGTTTACCTCAGGGGGCTGAAGCTTTCTTT
size: -
J: TRBJ1-1
D: TRBD1
V: TRBV10-2

CDR3: CASSSIWGGSDEQYF
DNA: TGTGCCAGCAGCTCTATCTGGGGCGGGAGTGACGAGCAGTACTTC
size: -
J: TRBJ2-7
D: TRBD2
V: TRBV11-2

CDR3: CASSRGAGQPQHF
DNA: TGTGCCAGCAGTCGGGGGGCAGGGCAGCCCCAGCATTTT
size: -
J: TRBJ1-5
D: -
V: TRBV6-6

CDR3: CASSLVSTGFGNTEAFF
DNA: TGTGCCAGCAGCTTAGTGAGTACAGGCTTCGGTAACACTGAAGCTTTCTTT
size: -
J: TRBJ1-1
D: -
V: TRBV7-2

CDR3: CASSLEQGNQPQHF
DNA: TGTGCCAGCAGCTTGGAACAGGGCAATCAGCCCCAGCATTTT
size: -
J: TRBJ1-5
D: -
V: TRBV5-5

CDR3: CASTPLAGTEQYF
DNA: TGCGCCAGCACCCCCCTAGCGGGAACCGAGCAGTACTTC
size: -
J: TRBJ2-7
D: TRBD2
V: TRBV5-1